A selection of T cell receptor beta chains follows, all from one sample in a study of cytomegalovirus exposure and HLA in healthy donors. Measured with immunoSEQ multiplex PCR; TCRdb has only the in-frame clones, and not every one. The data show under 85,000 clones, with almost 80% seen just once and roughly 22% held by the top ten. Sequencing was performed on PBMCs. The source of these receptors is a woman in her 40s in good health and CMV-seropositive. The CDR3 runs from the conserved cysteine through the conserved F or W. The order of the fields is V gene, D gene, J gene, clone size, CDR3 protein, CDR3 DNA. A D gene is named only where the DNA matches it firmly. Not every row has a clone size; where given, it reads once, few, many or a size class.

v_call: TRBV19
d_call: NA
j_call: TRBJ2-1
clone_size: few
cdr3_aa: CASSPAANSYNEQFF
cdr3_nt: TGTGCCAGTAGTCCAGCGGCAAACTCCTACAATGAGCAGTTCTTC

v_call: TRBV29-1
d_call: NA
j_call: TRBJ2-2
clone_size: NA
cdr3_aa: CSIRDTGELFF
cdr3_nt: TGCAGTATCCGGGACACCGGGGAGCTGTTTTTT

v_call: TRBV6-5
d_call: NA
j_call: TRBJ2-1
clone_size: few
cdr3_aa: CASSLAGFRSYNEQFF
cdr3_nt: TGTGCCAGCAGTTTAGCAGGGTTTCGCTCCTACAATGAGCAGTTCTTC

v_call: TRBV7-9
d_call: NA
j_call: TRBJ2-2
clone_size: NA
cdr3_aa: CASSLNRAGTGELFF
cdr3_nt: TGTGCCAGCAGCTTAAACCGTGCGGGGACCGGGGAGCTGTTTTTT

v_call: TRBV9
d_call: NA
j_call: TRBJ2-7
clone_size: NA
cdr3_aa: CASSAKGAGGEQYF
cdr3_nt: TGTGCCAGCAGCGCGAAGGGGGCAGGGGGGGAGCAGTACTTC

v_call: TRBV30
d_call: TRBD1
j_call: TRBJ1-5
clone_size: NA
cdr3_aa: CAWRPPSRDRGGQPQHF
cdr3_nt: TGTGCCTGGAGGCCCCCAAGCCGGGACAGGGGAGGACAGCCCCAGCATTTT

v_call: TRBV6-4
d_call: TRBD2
j_call: TRBJ2-3
clone_size: once
cdr3_aa: CASSDSAGGSTDTQYF
cdr3_nt: TGTGCCAGCAGTGACTCGGCGGGGGGGTCCACAGATACGCAGTATTTT

v_call: TRBV5-1
d_call: NA
j_call: TRBJ2-3
clone_size: NA
cdr3_aa: CASSRTTDTDTQYF
cdr3_nt: TGCGCCAGCAGCCGTACTACTGACACAGATACGCAGTATTTT

v_call: TRBV7-8
d_call: TRBD2
j_call: TRBJ2-7
clone_size: NA
cdr3_aa: CASSLRLAGPKRQYF
cdr3_nt: TGTGCCAGCAGCTTGCGACTAGCGGGGCCGAAGCGGCAGTACTTC

v_call: TRBV27
d_call: TRBD1
j_call: TRBJ2-1
clone_size: NA
cdr3_aa: CASSGTGVIEQFF
cdr3_nt: TGTGCCAGCTCCGGGACAGGGGTGATTGAGCAGTTCTTC

v_call: TRBV2
d_call: NA
j_call: TRBJ1-1
clone_size: NA
cdr3_aa: CVSSLRHPYTEAFF
cdr3_nt: TGTGTCAGCAGTCTTAGACACCCCTATACTGAAGCTTTCTTT

v_call: TRBV28
d_call: TRBD1
j_call: TRBJ2-6
clone_size: few
cdr3_aa: CASSRDRGLLAGANVLTF
cdr3_nt: TGTGCCAGCAGCCGGGACAGGGGGCTTTTGGCCGGGGCCAACGTCCTGACTTTC

v_call: TRBV2
d_call: NA
j_call: TRBJ2-1
clone_size: NA
cdr3_aa: CASSRTEEPYNEQFF
cdr3_nt: TGTGCCAGCAGCCGGACAGAGGAGCCCTACAATGAGCAGTTCTTC

v_call: TRBV5-5
d_call: NA
j_call: TRBJ1-3
clone_size: NA
cdr3_aa: CASSFQGSSSGNTIYF
cdr3_nt: TGTGCCAGCAGCTTTCAGGGGTCCAGCTCTGGAAACACCATATATTTT

v_call: TRBV6-6
d_call: TRBD2
j_call: TRBJ2-7
clone_size: NA
cdr3_aa: CASSYSTAGGMEQYF
cdr3_nt: TGTGCCAGCAGTTACTCGACAGCGGGGGGGATGGAGCAGTACTTC

v_call: TRBV5-1
d_call: NA
j_call: TRBJ2-7
clone_size: NA
cdr3_aa: CASSLINSYEQYF
cdr3_nt: TGCGCCAGCAGCTTGATAAACTCCTACGAGCAGTACTTC

v_call: TRBV2
d_call: TRBD2
j_call: TRBJ2-7
clone_size: NA
cdr3_aa: CASREGLAGPYEQYF
cdr3_nt: TGTGCCAGCAGGGAAGGGCTAGCGGGGCCCTACGAGCAGTACTTC

v_call: TRBV27
d_call: TRBD1
j_call: TRBJ2-7
clone_size: once
cdr3_aa: CASGPTGAPYEQYF
cdr3_nt: TGTGCCAGCGGCCCGACAGGGGCTCCCTACGAGCAGTACTTC

v_call: TRBV7-2
d_call: NA
j_call: TRBJ2-7
clone_size: NA
cdr3_aa: CASSRTRRISGGSYEQYF
cdr3_nt: TGTGCCAGCAGCCGAACCCGACGGATTAGCGGAGGCTCCTACGAGCAGTACTTC

v_call: TRBV5-1
d_call: NA
j_call: TRBJ2-2
clone_size: NA
cdr3_aa: CASAQGFRELFF
cdr3_nt: TGCGCCAGCGCCCAGGGGTTTAGGGAGCTGTTTTTT

v_call: TRBV6-1
d_call: TRBD1
j_call: TRBJ2-7
clone_size: few
cdr3_aa: CASSEAPPGTGAHEQYF
cdr3_nt: TGTGCCAGCAGTGAAGCTCCCCCCGGGACAGGGGCCCACGAGCAGTACTTC

v_call: TRBV2
d_call: TRBD1
j_call: TRBJ2-5
clone_size: NA
cdr3_aa: CASSQDRAETQYF
cdr3_nt: TGTGCCAGCAGTCAGGACAGGGCAGAGACCCAGTACTTC

v_call: TRBV27
d_call: NA
j_call: TRBJ2-1
clone_size: once
cdr3_aa: CASRKTGYEQFF
cdr3_nt: TGTGCCAGCAGAAAAACAGGGTATGAGCAGTTCTTC

v_call: TRBV4-1
d_call: TRBD2
j_call: TRBJ2-3
clone_size: NA
cdr3_aa: CASSQLLAGAIDTQYF
cdr3_nt: TGCGCCAGCAGCCAGTTACTAGCGGGGGCCATAGATACGCAGTATTTT

v_call: TRBV9
d_call: NA
j_call: TRBJ1-3
clone_size: once
cdr3_aa: CASSVSHSSGNTIYF
cdr3_nt: TGTGCCAGCAGCGTGAGTCACAGCTCTGGAAACACCATATATTTT

v_call: TRBV27
d_call: TRBD1
j_call: TRBJ1-2
clone_size: NA
cdr3_aa: CASSGQVGDYGYTF
cdr3_nt: TGTGCCAGCAGTGGACAGGTTGGGGACTATGGCTACACCTTC

v_call: TRBV5-1
d_call: NA
j_call: TRBJ1-6
clone_size: NA
cdr3_aa: CASSLALAGNSPLHF
cdr3_nt: TGCGCCAGCAGCTTGGCCCTGGCAGGGAATTCACCCCTCCACTTT

v_call: TRBV29-1
d_call: TRBD1
j_call: TRBJ1-2
clone_size: NA
cdr3_aa: CSVQPTGLYGYTF
cdr3_nt: TGCAGCGTCCAACCGACAGGGCTCTATGGCTACACCTTC

v_call: TRBV27
d_call: TRBD1
j_call: TRBJ1-5
clone_size: NA
cdr3_aa: CASSPTGAYSNQPQHF
cdr3_nt: TGTGCCAGCAGTCCGACAGGGGCCTATAGCAATCAGCCCCAGCATTTT

v_call: TRBV6-1
d_call: TRBD2
j_call: TRBJ2-7
clone_size: few
cdr3_aa: CASSEAVAGVHEQYF
cdr3_nt: TGTGCCAGCAGTGAAGCTGTAGCGGGAGTTCACGAGCAGTACTTC

v_call: TRBV10-3
d_call: TRBD1
j_call: TRBJ1-4
clone_size: NA
cdr3_aa: CAISEGQGELFF
cdr3_nt: TGTGCCATCAGTGAAGGACAGGGGGAGTTATTTTTT

v_call: TRBV6-5
d_call: NA
j_call: TRBJ1-4
clone_size: few
cdr3_aa: CASSYSGGSNEKLFF
cdr3_nt: TGTGCCAGCAGTTACTCAGGGGGTAGTAATGAAAAACTGTTTTTT

v_call: TRBV6-1
d_call: NA
j_call: TRBJ2-1
clone_size: NA
cdr3_aa: CASSELLSLTTNEQFF
cdr3_nt: TGTGCCAGCAGTGAGCTTTTGAGTTTGACTACTAATGAGCAGTTCTTC

v_call: TRBV19
d_call: NA
j_call: TRBJ2-5
clone_size: NA
cdr3_aa: CASSIDTGTQETQYF
cdr3_nt: TGTGCCAGTAGTATAGATACAGGGACCCAAGAGACCCAGTACTTC

v_call: TRBV29-1
d_call: TRBD1
j_call: TRBJ2-5
clone_size: few
cdr3_aa: CSVEVSGTGKNETQYF
cdr3_nt: TGCAGCGTTGAAGTTTCCGGGACAGGGAAAAACGAGACCCAGTACTTC

v_call: TRBV30
d_call: NA
j_call: TRBJ1-2
clone_size: NA
cdr3_aa: CAWSAALVHGYTF
cdr3_nt: TGTGCCTGGAGTGCGGCTCTAGTCCACGGCTACACCTTC

v_call: TRBV30
d_call: TRBD1
j_call: TRBJ1-6
clone_size: NA
cdr3_aa: CAWDRGLSPLHF
cdr3_nt: TGTGCCTGGGACAGGGGCCTTTCACCCCTCCACTTT

v_call: TRBV2
d_call: NA
j_call: TRBJ2-1
clone_size: NA
cdr3_aa: CASSVLVVDEQFF
cdr3_nt: TGTGCCAGCAGTGTCCTAGTTGTGGATGAGCAGTTCTTC

v_call: TRBV7-6
d_call: NA
j_call: TRBJ1-1
clone_size: NA
cdr3_aa: CASSSTGFYSEAFF
cdr3_nt: TGTGCCAGCAGCTCCACAGGGTTTTACTCTGAAGCTTTCTTT

v_call: TRBV4-1
d_call: NA
j_call: TRBJ1-2
clone_size: once
cdr3_aa: CASSQDSGHNYGYTF
cdr3_nt: TGCGCCAGCAGCCAAGATAGTGGACATAACTATGGCTACACCTTC

v_call: TRBV5-1
d_call: NA
j_call: TRBJ2-3
clone_size: once
cdr3_aa: CASMPGLPFGTDTQYF
cdr3_nt: TGCGCCAGCATGCCCGGACTTCCATTCGGCACAGATACGCAGTATTTT

v_call: TRBV19
d_call: TRBD1
j_call: TRBJ1-5
clone_size: once
cdr3_aa: CASAGTATNQPQHF
cdr3_nt: TGTGCCAGTGCCGGGACAGCCACCAATCAGCCCCAGCATTTT

v_call: TRBV25-1
d_call: TRBD1
j_call: TRBJ1-4
clone_size: NA
cdr3_aa: CASSGYYRGEEKLFF
cdr3_nt: TGTGCCAGCAGTGGGTACTACAGGGGGGAAGAAAAACTGTTTTTT

v_call: TRBV25-1
d_call: TRBD1
j_call: TRBJ1-2
clone_size: NA
cdr3_aa: CASSGPGGAHGYTF
cdr3_nt: TGTGCCAGCAGTGGACCAGGGGGCGCTCACGGCTACACCTTC

v_call: TRBV5-1
d_call: TRBD1
j_call: TRBJ2-3
clone_size: NA
cdr3_aa: CASSLDRGRTFRGNTDTQYF
cdr3_nt: TGCGCCAGCAGCTTGGACAGGGGGCGAACTTTCCGCGGAAACACAGATACGCAGTATTTT

v_call: TRBV5-6
d_call: NA
j_call: TRBJ1-5
clone_size: few
cdr3_aa: CASSSLNQPQHF
cdr3_nt: TGTGCCAGCAGTAGTCTTAATCAGCCCCAGCATTTT

v_call: TRBV2
d_call: TRBD1
j_call: TRBJ2-6
clone_size: few
cdr3_aa: CASTGQGPTGANVLTF
cdr3_nt: TGTGCCAGCACGGGACAGGGGCCAACTGGGGCCAACGTCCTGACTTTC

v_call: TRBV29-1
d_call: NA
j_call: TRBJ2-7
clone_size: NA
cdr3_aa: CSVVLSVREQYF
cdr3_nt: TGCAGCGTTGTCCTAAGTGTTCGGGAGCAGTACTTC

v_call: TRBV6-4
d_call: NA
j_call: TRBJ2-7
clone_size: NA
cdr3_aa: CASSDFRKQDLRSYEQYF
cdr3_nt: TGTGCCAGCAGTGACTTTCGAAAACAGGATTTAAGGTCCTACGAGCAGTACTTC